Listed below are T cell receptor beta chains from one sample, sequenced in a study of CD8+CD57+ T cells in acquired aplastic anemia. In TCRdb, the reads were re-called with MiXCR into one record per CDR3 protein. The table lists fewer than 200,000 distinct CDR3 sequences, 35% to 55% of them singletons. Input material: sorted CD4+, CD8+, or CD8+CD57+ T cells (not recorded which) from PBMCs. The receptors originated from a human donor in good health. Both conserved end residues are part of each CDR3. Fields, in order: J gene, clone size, V gene, D gene, CDR3 DNA, CDR3 protein. The D gene is left open where the match is weak. Part of the rows lack a size; the others show once, few, many or a class for expanded clones.

TRBJ1-2 | NA | TRBV7-3 | NA | TGTGCCAGCAGCCTACATCCAGGGTTAGCTAACTATGGCTACACCTTC | CASSLHPGLANYGYTF
TRBJ2-5 | many | TRBV7-9 | NA | TGTGCCAGCAGCTTAGGCCGCGAACAAGAGACCCAGTACTTC | CASSLGREQETQYF
TRBJ2-7 | many | TRBV7-7 | TRBD1 | TGTGCCAGCAGCTTAGACAGGGGCTACGAGCAGTACTTC | CASSLDRGYEQYF
TRBJ2-1 | NA | TRBV3-1 | NA | TGTGCCAGCAGCCAATTCGGATCTCTCCTCAATGAGCAGTTCTTC | CASSQFGSLLNEQFF
TRBJ1-2 | NA | TRBV3-1 | NA | TGTGCCAGCAGTGCAGGGGAGGGCTACACCTTC | CASSAGEGYTF
TRBJ1-1 | many | TRBV20-1 | NA | TGCAGTGCTAGAGATACGCACAGGGATCCTGAAGCTTTCTTT | CSARDTHRDPEAFF
TRBJ2-3 | many | TRBV4-2 | NA | TGTGCCAGCAGCCAACTTTCCCAGGGGAACCCAGATACGCAGTATTTT | CASSQLSQGNPDTQYF
TRBJ2-7 | NA | TRBV7-6 | NA | TGTGCCAGCGTAAGTCTCTTCCACGAGCAGTACTTC | CASVSLFHEQYF
TRBJ2-6 | few | TRBV7-7 | NA | TGTGCTAGCAGCTTGGGGGCCAACGTCCTGACTTTC | CASSLGANVLTF
TRBJ2-5 | many | TRBV7-2 | NA | TGTGCCAGCAGCTTAGACCTCCGGCAGCGGACACAGGGAGGGAGGGAGACCCAGTACTTC | CASSLDLRQRTQGGRETQYF
TRBJ2-7 | once | TRBV7-6 | NA | TGTGCCAGCAGCTTAGGACCCGACAGTTCCTACGAGCAGTACTTC | CASSLGPDSSYEQYF
TRBJ2-3 | few | TRBV9 | TRBD2 | TGTGCCAGCAGCGTTAGACCGGGACTAGCGGGGGGGCCTGGCACAGATACGCAGTATTTT | CASSVRPGLAGGPGTDTQYF
TRBJ1-2 | NA | TRBV10-3 | NA | TGTGCCATCAGTGACGACTCCGGACCGGACTTTAACTATGGCTGCACCTTC | CAISDDSGPDFNYGCTF
TRBJ1-2 | NA | TRBV2 | NA | TGTGCCAGCAGTGAATGGGGACCCTATGGCTACACCTTC | CASSEWGPYGYTF
TRBJ1-2 | NA | TRBV28 | NA | TGTGCCAGCTACACAACGGGTGGCTACACCTTC | CASYTTGGYTF
TRBJ2-5 | NA | TRBV29-1 | NA | TGCAGCGTTGGGTTCGAGGCAGGGCAGTACCAAGAGACCCAGTACTTC | CSVGFEAGQYQETQYF
TRBJ1-3 | many | TRBV19 | NA | TGTGCCAGTAGTACGGACAGTAGCTCTGGAAACACCATATATTTT | CASSTDSSSGNTIYF
TRBJ2-6 | NA | TRBV25-1 | NA | TGTGCCAGCAGTGATACAGGGTCCCCATCTGGGGCCAACGTCCTGACTTTC | CASSDTGSPSGANVLTF
TRBJ2-2 | NA | TRBV12-5 | NA | TGTGCTAGTGGTTTGGACGTGGGGGGGGCAGGCGGGGAGCTGTTTTTT | CASGLDVGGAGGELFF
TRBJ1-1 | many | TRBV12-3/TRBV12-4 | NA | TGTGCCAGCAGTATGGACAGTTCGGTCGCTGAAGCTTTCTTT | CASSMDSSVAEAFF
TRBJ1-5 | NA | TRBV19 | NA | TGTGCCAGTAGCTGGGACGGAAATCAGCCCCAGCATTTT | CASSWDGNQPQHF
TRBJ2-1 | NA | TRBV7-8 | TRBD2 | TGTGCCAGCAGAGCCGGACTAGCGGCCTCCTACAGTGAGCAGTTCTTC | CASRAGLAASYSEQFF
TRBJ1-4 | NA | TRBV10-3 | NA | TGTGCCATCAGTGGATCGGAGGGGGGCCCTGAAGAACTGTTTTTT | CAISGSEGGPEELFF
TRBJ1-5 | NA | TRBV24-1 | TRBD1 | TGTGCCACCAGTGATCACAGGGGCAGCCAGCCCCAGCATTTT | CATSDHRGSQPQHF
TRBJ2-7 | NA | TRBV29-1 | TRBD1 | TGCAGCGGAAGACAGGGATTGGGCTACGAGCAGTACTTC | CSGRQGLGYEQYF
TRBJ2-1 | many | TRBV2 | NA | TGTGCCAGCAGATTCCAGAGCTCCTACAATGAGCAGTTCTTC | CASRFQSSYNEQFF
TRBJ2-1 | many | TRBV7-7 | NA | TGTGCTAGCAGCTTAGGGGGCTCCTACAATGAGCAGTTCTTC | CASSLGGSYNEQFF
TRBJ2-1 | NA | TRBV7-6 | NA | TGTGCCAGCAGCTTATACGACAATGAGCAGTTCTTC | CASSLYDNEQFF
TRBJ2-5 | NA | TRBV7-7 | TRBD2 | TGTGCTAGCGGGGGCCGATACCAAGAGACCCGGTACTTC | CASGGRYQETRYF
TRBJ2-3 | many | TRBV5-1 | TRBD2 | TGCGCCAGCAGCTTGGTGGGACTAGCGGGAGCTAAGGAAGGCACAGATACGCAGTATTTT | CASSLVGLAGAKEGTDTQYF
TRBJ2-7 | NA | TRBV7-8 | NA | TGTGCCAGCAGCTTAGCGGGAGGTAGCGGACCCTACGAGCAGTACTTC | CASSLAGGSGPYEQYF